This is a list of T cell receptor beta chains from one sample in a study of blood T cell repertoires in COVID-19. The protocol was immunoSEQ multiplex PCR, while the TCRdb copy is restricted to in-frame clones and leaves out a portion. Altogether some 93,000 clones are present, about 85% being singletons, with the ten largest covering 3.8%. Sequences were obtained from peripheral blood. Source of these receptors: a man between 60 and 70 years old with acute or convalescent COVID-19. Both conserved end residues are part of each CDR3. D genes are given only for firm matches. Some rows have no size entry. The others give once, few or many, or a class for an expanded clone.

d_gene | abundance | j_gene | v_gene | CDR3nt | CDR3aa
- | medium-sized | TRBJ2-1 | TRBV6-5 | TGTGCCAGCAGTTACTCGGGGGGTGAGCAGTTCTTC | CASSYSGGEQFF
- | - | TRBJ2-2 | TRBV10-3 | TGTGCCTCTACCCTTACGGACATCCGATCGTACGGGGAGCTGTTTTTT | CASTLTDIRSYGELFF
- | - | TRBJ2-7 | TRBV11-2 | TGTGCCAGCAGCCGGTCCGACAGCTACGAGCAGTACTTC | CASSRSDSYEQYF
TRBD2 | once | TRBJ2-7 | TRBV11-3 | TGTGCCAGCAGCTTGACTAGCGGTTCCTACGAGCAGTACTTC | CASSLTSGSYEQYF
TRBD1 | - | TRBJ1-4 | TRBV5-6 | TGTGCCAGCAGCTTAGGAGGACAGGGGAGGTGGGAAAAACTGTTTTTT | CASSLGGQGRWEKLFF
- | - | TRBJ1-5 | TRBV6-5 | TGTGCCAGCAGAAGAGGGGTAGGGGGTCAGCCCCAGCATTTT | CASRRGVGGQPQHF
- | - | TRBJ1-5 | TRBV7-2 | TGTGCCAGCAGCTCGGACACCCCGAGGCAGCCCCAGCATTTT | CASSSDTPRQPQHF
TRBD2 | - | TRBJ2-2 | TRBV7-2 | TGTGCCAGCAGCTTAGCGGGGGCGGGGGGCGGCACCGGGGAGCTGTTTTTT | CASSLAGAGGGTGELFF
TRBD2 | - | TRBJ2-5 | TRBV3-1/TRBV3-2 | TGTGCCAGCAGCCAAGATCTTCACGCGGGAGTCGGGGAGACCCAGTACTTC | CASSQDLHAGVGETQYF
- | - | TRBJ2-7 | TRBV30 | TGTGCCTGGAGTGTACGGAGCGAGCAGTACTTC | CAWSVRSEQYF
- | few | TRBJ2-7 | TRBV3-1/TRBV3-2 | TGTGCCAGCAGCCAAGACCAGCGGATCTACGAGCAGTACTTC | CASSQDQRIYEQYF
TRBD2 | - | TRBJ2-3 | TRBV11-2 | TGTGCCAGCAGCTTAGGGGTCGGGGGGGCCACAGATACGCAGTATTTT | CASSLGVGGATDTQYF
- | few | TRBJ2-5 | TRBV2 | TGTGCCAGCTTACGGCTGGGCGCCGGAGAGACCCAGTACTTC | CASLRLGAGETQYF
TRBD2 | once | TRBJ2-3 | TRBV5-1 | TGCGCCAGCAGCTTGGTCCCCGGACTAGCGGAGCGCACAGATACGCAGTATTTT | CASSLVPGLAERTDTQYF
TRBD2 | - | TRBJ2-1 | TRBV7-3 | TGTGCCAGCAGCCCCCGACTAGCGGGGTACAATGAGCAGTTCTTC | CASSPRLAGYNEQFF
- | - | TRBJ2-3 | TRBV5-1 | TGCGCCAGCAGCTTCGCCGGGGGAGATACGCAGTATTTT | CASSFAGGDTQYF
TRBD2 | - | TRBJ2-1 | TRBV10-2 | TGCGCCAGCTCTCTCGCGGGAGGAAGGAATGAGCAGTTCTTC | CASSLAGGRNEQFF
- | - | TRBJ1-2 | TRBV7-2 | TGTGCCAGCAGCTTAGTGAGAACGGGAGGCTACACCTTC | CASSLVRTGGYTF
- | - | TRBJ1-4 | TRBV12-3/TRBV12-4 | TGTGCCAGCAGTTTAGCGAACAGGGCCGAACTGTTTTTT | CASSLANRAELFF
TRBD1 | - | TRBJ1-2 | TRBV6-5 | TGTGCCAGCAGTTACCCGACAGGGGGCGTGGATGGCTACACCTTC | CASSYPTGGVDGYTF
- | - | TRBJ1-5 | TRBV24-1 | TGTGCCACCAGTGAAAACAGGGATGGGCAGCCCCAGCATTTT | CATSENRDGQPQHF
- | - | TRBJ1-1 | TRBV11-2 | TGTGCCAGCAGATCAGACAGCCCTGAAGCTTTCTTT | CASRSDSPEAFF
TRBD1 | - | TRBJ1-2 | TRBV19 | TGTGCCAGTACCGACAGGGCCTCCTATGGCTACACCTTC | CASTDRASYGYTF
TRBD1 | - | TRBJ2-7 | TRBV25-1 | TGTGCCAGCAACACAGGGGGGTCCTACGAGCAGTACTTC | CASNTGGSYEQYF
- | - | TRBJ2-7 | TRBV19 | TGTGCCAGTAGCATGAGGGGGACGAACGAGCAGTACTTC | CASSMRGTNEQYF
- | - | TRBJ2-2 | TRBV12-3/TRBV12-4 | TGTGCCAGCAGCCGAGCCGGGGAGCTGTTTTTT | CASSRAGELFF
TRBD1 | - | TRBJ2-1 | TRBV24-1 | TGTGCCACCAGTACGGGACAGCCCCCCAATGAGCAGTTCTTC | CATSTGQPPNEQFF
- | - | TRBJ1-2 | TRBV6-5 | TGTGCCAGCAGAGCGAGGGCTTATGGCTACACCTTC | CASRARAYGYTF
- | - | TRBJ1-4 | TRBV27 | TGTGCCAGCAGACGAGCGGTGGCTAATGAAAAACTGTTTTTT | CASRRAVANEKLFF
TRBD2 | - | TRBJ2-1 | TRBV5-8 | TGTGCCAGCAGCTCCCGGGTAGCGGGAGGGCATGAGCAGTTCTTC | CASSSRVAGGHEQFF
TRBD2 | once | TRBJ2-3 | TRBV6-1 | TGTGCCAGCAGTGAAATAGCGGGGAGGACAGATACGCAGTATTTT | CASSEIAGRTDTQYF
TRBD1 | - | TRBJ1-1 | TRBV10-2 | TGCGCCAGCACTAAGGACAGGGCCACTGAAGCTTTCTTT | CASTKDRATEAFF
TRBD1 | - | TRBJ2-3 | TRBV10-2 | TGCGCCAGCAGTGCCGGGACAGGAGGAGATACGCAGTATTTT | CASSAGTGGDTQYF
TRBD2 | - | TRBJ2-5 | TRBV5-1 | TGCGCCAGCAGCTTGGGACTAGCGGGAGGGGAGACCCAGTACTTC | CASSLGLAGGETQYF
TRBD1 | - | TRBJ2-3 | TRBV19 | TGTGCCAGTAGTATAGCAGCGGGACAGGGATCAGATACGCAGTATTTT | CASSIAAGQGSDTQYF
- | - | TRBJ2-7 | TRBV15 | TGTGCCACCAGCAGAGATCCGCTACGCCGGGGGGAGCAGTACTTC | CATSRDPLRRGEQYF
TRBD2 | - | TRBJ2-7 | TRBV11-2 | TGTGCCAGCAGCGCGACTAGCGGGAACTACGAGCAGTACTTC | CASSATSGNYEQYF
TRBD1 | - | TRBJ2-6 | TRBV9 | TGTGCCAGCAGCGTTGGGACAGGCTCCTCTGGGGCCAACGTCCTGACTTTC | CASSVGTGSSGANVLTF
- | once | TRBJ2-6 | TRBV21-1 | TGTGCCAGCAGCAACGGACTAGCGGAAGACTCTGGGGCCAACGTCCTGACTTTC | CASSNGLAEDSGANVLTF
- | - | TRBJ2-3 | TRBV21-1 | TGTGCCAGCAGCTTTCGACGGACTAGCCCCTGCACAGATACGCAGTATTTT | CASSFRRTSPCTDTQYF
- | - | TRBJ1-6 | TRBV3-1/TRBV3-2 | TGTGCCAGCAGCCAGGAAGGGTACGGGAACAATTCACCCCTCCACTTT | CASSQEGYGNNSPLHF
TRBD1 | - | TRBJ1-1 | TRBV7-6 | TGTGCCAGCAGCTTGGGACAGGGTAGGCTAAATGAAGCTTTCTTT | CASSLGQGRLNEAFF
TRBD2 | - | TRBJ2-1 | TRBV9 | TGTGCCAGCAGCACCGGACTAGCGGGGGGAAGCTCCTACAATGAGCAGTTCTTC | CASSTGLAGGSSYNEQFF
- | - | TRBJ2-5 | TRBV3-1/TRBV3-2 | TGTGCCAGCAGCCAAGGAAGAGGCATGGGCAGGGCCCAAGAGACCCAGTACTTC | CASSQGRGMGRAQETQYF
- | - | TRBJ1-1 | TRBV6-2/TRBV6-3 | TGTGCCAGCAGTTACTCGTTCCGCTGGGGCGGCACTGAAGCTTTCTTT | CASSYSFRWGGTEAFF
- | - | TRBJ2-2 | TRBV6-5 | TGTGCCAGCAGCTCCGGTGCGGTGGCCGGGGAGCTGTTTTTT | CASSSGAVAGELFF
TRBD2 | once | TRBJ2-2 | TRBV6-1 | TGTGCCAGCAGTGTCCGACTAGCGGGGGGGCCCGGGGAGCTGTTTTTT | CASSVRLAGGPGELFF
- | - | TRBJ2-7 | TRBV6-1 | TGTGCCAGCAGTGAAGGGTGGACATTCCCTACGATAGGGCAGTACTTC | CASSEGWTFPTIGQYF
TRBD1 | once | TRBJ2-7 | TRBV5-6 | TGTGCCAGCAGCTTGGTCTTCCTAGGACAGGGGTATGACGAGCAGTACTTC | CASSLVFLGQGYDEQYF
TRBD2 | - | TRBJ2-3 | TRBV10-3 | TGTGCCATCAGTGAGTCGTGGAGCGGGACTAGCACAGATACGCAGTATTTT | CAISESWSGTSTDTQYF